One sample yielded the 13 T cell receptor beta chains listed below, sequenced in a study of T cell responses to AZD1222 COVID-19 vaccine. The protocol was immunoSEQ multiplex PCR, while the TCRdb copy is restricted to in-frame clones and leaves out a portion. The sample lists 100,000 or so clones, 75% to 90% occurring once. Sequencing was performed on peripheral blood, taken 28 days after the second AZD1222 dose. Every receptor here comes from an adult who received the AZD1222 COVID-19 vaccine.

The V call is TRBV5-1, the J call TRBJ1-2; perhaps TRBD1 as D (6 bases). This CDR3 spans 14 amino acids. The V and J ends lost 3 bases and 4 bases respectively, with 13 bases between them. Germline V gene sequence: CDR1 SGHRS, CDR2 YFSETQ. The CDR3: CASSSDSTSYGYTF. The CDR3 nucleotides are TGCGCCAGCAGCTCGGACAGCACAAGCTATGGCTACACCTTC. Together with reference TRBV5-1 and TRBJ1-2, the CDR3 gives the full variable domain: KAGVTQTPRYLIKTRGQQVTLSCSPISGHRSVSWYQQTPGQGLQFLFEYFSETQRNKGNFPGRFSGRQFSNSRSEMNVSTLELGDSALYLCASSSDSTSYGYTFGSGTRLTVV.

The chain couples TRBV5-1 to TRBJ1-1; D gene uncertain. The length of the CDR3 is 15 residues. The germline V and J ends were trimmed by 1 base and 1 base, with 11 bases remaining between them. In germline, CDR1 is SGHRS, CDR2 YFSETQ. Here the CDR3 DNA reads TGCGCCAGCAGCTTGTTTCCGGAGACGAACACTGAAGCTTTCTTT. It yields the protein CASSLFPETNTEAFF.

The chain employs TRBV5-1 and TRBJ1-2, with 7 bases lining up with TRBD1. The V gene end was trimmed by 4 bases and the J gene end by 3 bases; junction bases not matched to a gene: 9. Germline V gene data show CDR1 as SGHRS and CDR2 as YFSETQ. The CDR3 spans 15 residues. CDR3 region: CASSPWGQSYYGYTF. The CDR3 region has the DNA TGCGCCAGCAGCCCGTGGGGACAGTCCTACTATGGCTACACCTTC.

The chain carries TRBV7-3 and TRBJ2-1; possible D gene TRBD2, 6 bases. Deletions cut 5 bases from V and 10 bases from J, with 27 bases between. This CDR3 comprises 17 residues. From germline, CDR1 is SGHTA and CDR2 FQGTGA. The CDR3 nucleotides read TGTGCCAGCAGCGCCAGGTCCCTAGCAGTTGGACGGGGGGAGCAGTTCTTC. Translated: CASSARSLAVGRGEQFF.

The chain uses TRBV6-6 and TRBJ1-4, with D unresolved. Between the trimmed V and J ends, which lost 7 bases and 0 bases, there was a span of 12 bases. The CDR3 is 15 residues long. The germline CDR1 and CDR2 sequences are MNHNY and SVGAGI (reference sequence). The chain's CDR3 is CASTITRSTNEKLFF. For the CDR3, the DNA is TGTGCCAGCACCATAACACGTTCAACTAATGAAAAACTGTTTTTT.

The CDR3 protein is CASSLALAGQETQYF. DNA for the CDR3: TGCGCCAGCAGCTTGGCCTTGGCGGGCCAAGAGACCCAGTACTTC. The chain combines TRBV5-1 with TRBJ2-5, with D possibly TRBD2 on 5 matching bases. Germline V lookup: CDR1 SGHRS, CDR2 YFSETQ. Trimming took 0 bases from V and 1 from J, leaving 10 bases between them. There are 15 residues in the CDR3.

The gene calls are TRBV30 and TRBJ1-2; D ambiguous. Between the trimmed V and J ends, which lost 1 base and 4 bases, there was a span of 10 bases. Germline CDR1 GTSNPN, CDR2 SVGIG (reference sequence). CDR3 length: 13 residues. This CDR3 reads CAWSEETRYGYTF. The CDR3 DNA follows: TGTGCCTGGAGTGAAGAAACACGCTATGGCTACACCTTC. Full variable domain (remainder filled in from reference TRBV30 and TRBJ1-2): SQTIHQWPATLVQPVGSPLSLECTVEGTSNPNLYWYRQAAGRGLQLLFYSVGIGQISSEVPQNLSASRPQDRQFILSSKKLLLSDSGFYLCAWSEETRYGYTFGSGTRLTVV.

This clone was recorded only once. This CDR3 reads CASSSVKAYTDTQYF. For the CDR3, the DNA is TGTGCCAGCAGCTCCGTGAAAGCTTACACAGATACGCAGTATTTT. V usage is TRBV7-9 and J usage is TRBJ2-3; D not resolved. V was pared by 4 bases and J by 2 bases, with 13 bases between. Germline loops: CDR1 SEHNR, CDR2 FQNEAQ (reference sequence). The CDR3 loop spans 15 amino acids.

The CDR3: CASSLYGKTYEQYF. The DNA for the CDR3 is TGTGCCAGCAGCTTGTACGGGAAAACCTACGAGCAGTACTTC. The chain is built from TRBV5-4 and TRBJ2-7; perhaps TRBD2 as D (5 bases). The CDR3 spans 14 residues. The germline CDR1 and CDR2 sequences are SGHNT and YYREEE (reference sequence). V was trimmed by 1 base and J by 2 bases, leaving 10 bases between them. The whole variable domain, filled in from reference TRBV5-4 and TRBJ2-7, reads ETGVTQSPTHLIKTRGQQVTLRCSSQSGHNTVSWYQQALGQGPQFIFQYYREEENGRGNFPPRFSGLQFPNYSSELNVNALELDDSALYLCASSLYGKTYEQYFGPGTRLTVT.

This chain links TRBV7-3 with TRBJ2-2; unclear D gene. The CDR3 is 13 residues long. CDR1 is SGHTA and CDR2 is FQGTGA in the germline V gene. Trimming pared 0 bases from V and 7 bases from J, leaving 6 bases between. CDR3 DNA sequence: TGTGCCAGCAGCTTAACGGGAAACGGGGAGCTGTTTTTT. Residues: CASSLTGNGELFF.

The chain is built from TRBV5-1 and TRBJ1-1, with D perhaps TRBD1 (5 bases). The CDR3 sequence is 15 residues long. The V gene's germline CDR1 is SGHRS and CDR2 YFSETQ. V shed 4 bases and J shed 3 bases, with 16 bases lying between them. CDR3 nucleotide sequence: TGCGCCAGCAGCGTGGGGTCAGGGCGGGACACTGAAGCTTTCTTT. Its translation is CASSVGSGRDTEAFF.

This chain links TRBV5-4 with TRBJ1-4, with D hard to call. The ends were cut back, 6 bases at V and 3 bases at J, with 12 bases in the middle. The CDR3 has 14 amino acids. CDR1 and CDR2 from the germline V gene are SGHNT and YYREEE (reference sequence). The DNA for the CDR3 is TGTGCCAGCAACTGGCAAGGAGCTAATGAAAAACTGTTTTTT. This translates into CASNWQGANEKLFF.

The chain joins TRBV6-5 to TRBJ2-5; D call uncertain. Germline values: CDR1 MNHEY, CDR2 SVGAGI. V was cut by 4 bases and J by 0 bases, with 6 bases left in between. This CDR3 region has 13 residues. CDR3 sequence (DNA): TGTGCCAGCAGTTTCCGGGACCAAGAGACCCAGTACTTC. Amino acid sequence: CASSFRDQETQYF.